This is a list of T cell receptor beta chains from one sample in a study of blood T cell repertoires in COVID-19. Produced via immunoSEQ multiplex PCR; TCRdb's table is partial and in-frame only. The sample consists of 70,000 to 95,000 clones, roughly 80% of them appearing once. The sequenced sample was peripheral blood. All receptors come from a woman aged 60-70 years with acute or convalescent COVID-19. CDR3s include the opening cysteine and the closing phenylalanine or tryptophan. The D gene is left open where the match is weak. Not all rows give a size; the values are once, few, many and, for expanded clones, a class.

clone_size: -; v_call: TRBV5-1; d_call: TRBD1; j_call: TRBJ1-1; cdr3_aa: CASSDRGQDTEAFF; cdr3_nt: TGCGCCAGCAGCGACAGGGGGCAAGACACTGAAGCTTTCTTT
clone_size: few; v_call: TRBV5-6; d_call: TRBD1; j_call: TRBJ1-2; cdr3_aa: CASSLDRGHGYTF; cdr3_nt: TGTGCCAGCAGCTTGGACAGGGGGCATGGCTACACCTTC
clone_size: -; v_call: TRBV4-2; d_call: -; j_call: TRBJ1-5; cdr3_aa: CASSPGSRTSNQPQHF; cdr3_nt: TGTGCCAGCAGCCCCGGGTCCAGGACATCAAATCAGCCCCAGCATTTT
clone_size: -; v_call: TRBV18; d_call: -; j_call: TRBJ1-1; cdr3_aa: CASSPPSQGWAEAFF; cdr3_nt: TGTGCCAGCTCACCACCGAGTCAGGGGTGGGCGGAAGCTTTCTTT
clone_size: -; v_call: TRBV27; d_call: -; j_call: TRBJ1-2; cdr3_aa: CASSLSPQGNYGYTF; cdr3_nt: TGTGCCAGCAGTTTAAGTCCTCAGGGGAACTATGGCTACACCTTC
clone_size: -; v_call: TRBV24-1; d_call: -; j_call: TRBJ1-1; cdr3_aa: CATSDLPGSEAFF; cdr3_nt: TGTGCCACCAGTGATTTGCCAGGGTCGGAAGCTTTCTTT
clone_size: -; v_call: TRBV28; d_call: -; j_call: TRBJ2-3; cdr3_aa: CASSLSTPLSRTDTQYF; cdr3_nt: TGTGCCAGCAGTTTATCCACCCCTCTTAGTCGCACAGATACGCAGTATTTT
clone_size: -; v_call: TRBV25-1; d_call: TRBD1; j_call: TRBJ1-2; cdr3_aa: CASTPDRGNYGYTF; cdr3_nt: TGTGCTAGCACCCCGGACAGGGGGAACTATGGCTACACCTTC
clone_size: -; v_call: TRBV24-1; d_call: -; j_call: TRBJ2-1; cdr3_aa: CATSDVTGSTYNEQFF; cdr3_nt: TGTGCCACCAGTGATGTTACAGGGAGTACCTACAATGAGCAGTTCTTC
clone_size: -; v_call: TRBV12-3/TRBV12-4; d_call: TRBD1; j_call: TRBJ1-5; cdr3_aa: CASSRDRDQPQHF; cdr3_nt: TGTGCCAGCAGCCGGGACAGGGACCAGCCCCAGCATTTT
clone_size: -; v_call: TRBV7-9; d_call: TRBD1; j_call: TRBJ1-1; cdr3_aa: CASSFRDRSYTEAFF; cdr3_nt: TGTGCCAGCAGCTTCCGGGACAGATCTTACACTGAAGCTTTCTTT
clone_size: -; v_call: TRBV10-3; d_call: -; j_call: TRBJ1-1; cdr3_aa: CAITRTEGPRAEAFF; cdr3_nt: TGTGCCATCACCAGGACCGAAGGCCCGAGGGCTGAAGCTTTCTTT
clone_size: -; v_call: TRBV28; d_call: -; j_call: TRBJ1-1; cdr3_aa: CASSPPVGGGNTEAFF; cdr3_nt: TGTGCCAGCAGTCCTCCCGTCGGGGGGGGAAACACTGAAGCTTTCTTT
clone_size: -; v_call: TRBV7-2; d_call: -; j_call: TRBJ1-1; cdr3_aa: CASSLEWRQNTEAFF; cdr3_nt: TGTGCCAGCAGCTTAGAGTGGAGGCAGAACACTGAAGCTTTCTTT
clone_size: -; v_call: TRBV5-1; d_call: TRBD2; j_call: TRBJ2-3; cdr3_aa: CATKPRTSGGDTQYF; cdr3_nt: TGCGCCACCAAACCCCGGACTAGCGGGGGAGATACGCAGTATTTT
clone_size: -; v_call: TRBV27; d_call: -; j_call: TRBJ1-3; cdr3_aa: CASSLSGAPSGNTIYF; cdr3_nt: TGTGCCAGCAGTTTATCTGGGGCGCCCTCTGGAAACACCATATATTTT
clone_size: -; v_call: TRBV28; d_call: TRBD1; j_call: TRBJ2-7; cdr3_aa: CASSFWTGGSYEQYF; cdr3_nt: TGTGCCAGCAGTTTTTGGACAGGGGGATCCTACGAGCAGTACTTC
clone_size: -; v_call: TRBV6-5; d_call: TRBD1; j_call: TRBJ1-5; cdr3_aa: CASSYGTGPNQPQHF; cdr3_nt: TGTGCCAGCAGTTACGGGACAGGGCCGAATCAGCCCCAGCATTTT
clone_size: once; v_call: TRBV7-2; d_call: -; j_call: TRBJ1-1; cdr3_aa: CASSLAPLTEAFF; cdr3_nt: TGTGCCAGCAGCTTAGCTCCCCTAACCGAAGCTTTCTTT
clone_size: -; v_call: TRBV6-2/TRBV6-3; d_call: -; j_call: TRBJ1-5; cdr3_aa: CASSYVLAGGDGQRNQPQHF; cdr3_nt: TGTGCCAGCAGTTACGTACTCGCGGGAGGTGACGGACAGCGCAATCAGCCCCAGCATTTT
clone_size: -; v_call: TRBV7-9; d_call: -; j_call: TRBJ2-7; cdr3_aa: CASSLVSTGIIEQYF; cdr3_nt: TGTGCCAGCAGCTTAGTGTCGACAGGAATAATCGAGCAGTACTTC
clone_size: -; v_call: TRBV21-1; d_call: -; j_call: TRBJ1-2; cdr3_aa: CASSIHTDSQTGYYGYTF; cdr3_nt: TGTGCCAGCAGCATACACACGGACAGCCAGACGGGGTACTATGGCTACACCTTC
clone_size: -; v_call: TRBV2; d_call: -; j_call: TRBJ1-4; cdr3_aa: CASSPQWGTNEKLFF; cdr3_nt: TGTGCCAGCAGTCCCCAATGGGGCACTAATGAAAAACTGTTTTTT
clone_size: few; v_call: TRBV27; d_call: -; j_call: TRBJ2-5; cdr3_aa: CASRPLASPQETQYF; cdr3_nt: TGTGCCAGCAGGCCTCTAGCGAGTCCCCAAGAGACCCAGTACTTC
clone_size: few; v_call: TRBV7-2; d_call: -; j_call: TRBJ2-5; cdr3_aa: CASSLAFSFVDRDQETQYF; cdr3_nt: TGTGCCAGCAGCTTAGCCTTTTCCTTTGTGGACAGAGATCAAGAGACCCAGTACTTC
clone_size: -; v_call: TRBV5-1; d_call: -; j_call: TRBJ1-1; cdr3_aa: CASSLAETSEAFF; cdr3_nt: TGCGCCAGCAGCTTGGCCGAGACTAGTGAAGCTTTCTTT
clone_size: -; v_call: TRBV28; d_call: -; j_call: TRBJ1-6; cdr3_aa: CASSLAQVGSPLHF; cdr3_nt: TGTGCCAGCAGTTTAGCCCAGGTCGGATCACCCCTCCACTTT
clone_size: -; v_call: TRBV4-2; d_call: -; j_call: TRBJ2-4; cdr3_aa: CASSQGRAISAFRNIQYF; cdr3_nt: TGTGCCAGCAGCCAAGGGCGGGCAATATCGGCGTTTCGAAACATTCAGTACTTC
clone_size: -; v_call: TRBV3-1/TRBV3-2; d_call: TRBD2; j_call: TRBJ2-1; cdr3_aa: CASSLAGRVNEQFF; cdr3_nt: TGTGCCAGCAGCCTAGCGGGAAGGGTCAATGAGCAGTTCTTC
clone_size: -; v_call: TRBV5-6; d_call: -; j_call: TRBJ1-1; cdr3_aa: CASSHIVDRAMNTEAFF; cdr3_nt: TGTGCCAGCAGCCACATCGTGGACAGAGCCATGAACACTGAAGCTTTCTTT
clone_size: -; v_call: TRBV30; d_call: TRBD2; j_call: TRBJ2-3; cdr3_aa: CAWSVLAASTDTQYF; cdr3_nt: TGTGCCTGGAGTGTACTAGCGGCGAGCACAGATACGCAGTATTTT
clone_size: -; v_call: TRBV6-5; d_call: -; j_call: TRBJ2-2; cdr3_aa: CASKPGTGELFF; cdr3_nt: TGTGCCAGCAAGCCAGGGACCGGGGAGCTGTTTTTT
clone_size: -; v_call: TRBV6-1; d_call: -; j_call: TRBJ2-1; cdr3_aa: CASSEMPQGSYNEQFF; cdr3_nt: TGTGCCAGCAGTGAGATGCCCCAGGGGTCCTACAATGAGCAGTTCTTC
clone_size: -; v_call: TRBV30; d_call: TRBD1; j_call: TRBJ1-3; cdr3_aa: CAWSYRGPPTIYF; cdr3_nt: TGTGCCTGGAGCTACAGGGGACCGCCGACCATATATTTT
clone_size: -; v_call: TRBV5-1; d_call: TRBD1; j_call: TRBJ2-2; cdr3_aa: CASSHRTGTTGELFF; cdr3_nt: TGCGCCAGCAGCCACCGGACAGGGACAACCGGGGAGCTGTTTTTT
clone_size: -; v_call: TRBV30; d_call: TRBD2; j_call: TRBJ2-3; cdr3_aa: CACRLAGFTDTQYF; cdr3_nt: TGTGCCTGCAGACTAGCGGGTTTCACAGATACGCAGTATTTT
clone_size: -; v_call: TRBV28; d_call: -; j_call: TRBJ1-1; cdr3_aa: CASSLPAPGRDF; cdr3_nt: TGTGCCAGCAGTTTACCGGCCCCGGGGAGGGACTTT
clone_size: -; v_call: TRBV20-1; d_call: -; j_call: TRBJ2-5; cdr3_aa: CSARAGETQYF; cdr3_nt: TGCAGTGCTAGAGCGGGAGAGACCCAGTACTTC
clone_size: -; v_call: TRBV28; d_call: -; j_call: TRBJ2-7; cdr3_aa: CASSLTGTIYEQYF; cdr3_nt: TGTGCCAGCAGTTTAACCGGGACAATCTACGAGCAGTACTTC
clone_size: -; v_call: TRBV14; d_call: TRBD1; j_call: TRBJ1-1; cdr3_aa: CASSQDRGGSEAFF; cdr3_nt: TGTGCCAGCAGCCAAGATCGAGGGGGCTCTGAAGCTTTCTTT
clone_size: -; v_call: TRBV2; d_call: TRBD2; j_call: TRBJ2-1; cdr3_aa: CASRVAGGYNEQFF; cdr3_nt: TGTGCCAGCAGAGTTGCGGGAGGCTACAATGAGCAGTTCTTC
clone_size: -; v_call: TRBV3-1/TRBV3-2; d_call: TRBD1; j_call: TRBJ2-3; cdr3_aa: CASSQQGADTQYF; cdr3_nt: TGTGCCAGCAGCCAACAGGGGGCAGATACGCAGTATTTT
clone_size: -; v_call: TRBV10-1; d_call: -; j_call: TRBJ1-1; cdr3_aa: CASSETGSDSGGGLKQFF; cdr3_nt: TGCGCCAGCAGTGAGACAGGTTCAGACTCAGGCGGGGGTCTGAAGCAGTTCTTT
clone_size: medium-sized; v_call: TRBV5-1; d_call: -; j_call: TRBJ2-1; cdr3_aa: CASSLYPRLQFF; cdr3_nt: TGCGCCAGCAGCTTGTACCCGCGGCTGCAGTTCTTC
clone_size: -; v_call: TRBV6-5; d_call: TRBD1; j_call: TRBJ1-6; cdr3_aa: CASSYGDRLNSPLHF; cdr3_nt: TGTGCCAGCAGTTACGGGGACAGACTTAATTCACCCCTCCACTTT
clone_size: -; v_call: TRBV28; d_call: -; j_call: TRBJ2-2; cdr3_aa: CASRTGNTGELFF; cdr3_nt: TGTGCCAGCAGGACAGGGAACACCGGGGAGCTGTTTTTT
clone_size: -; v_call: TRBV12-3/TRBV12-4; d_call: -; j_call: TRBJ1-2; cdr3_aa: CASGGNDGYTF; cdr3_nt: TGTGCCAGTGGAGGAAATGATGGCTACACCTTC
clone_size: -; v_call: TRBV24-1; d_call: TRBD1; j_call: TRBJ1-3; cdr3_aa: CATSAGQGARRENTIYF; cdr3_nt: TGTGCCACCAGTGCCGGACAGGGGGCGCGCCGAGAAAACACCATATATTTT
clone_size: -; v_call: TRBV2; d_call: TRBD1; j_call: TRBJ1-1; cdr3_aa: CANRAVPGQGGVRMNTEAFF; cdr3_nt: TGTGCCAACAGGGCTGTCCCGGGACAGGGGGGTGTGCGCATGAACACTGAAGCTTTCTTT
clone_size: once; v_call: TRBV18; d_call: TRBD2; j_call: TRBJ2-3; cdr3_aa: CASSWSSGGSTDTQYF; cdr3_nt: TGTGCCAGCTCATGGAGTTCGGGAGGTAGCACAGATACGCAGTATTTT